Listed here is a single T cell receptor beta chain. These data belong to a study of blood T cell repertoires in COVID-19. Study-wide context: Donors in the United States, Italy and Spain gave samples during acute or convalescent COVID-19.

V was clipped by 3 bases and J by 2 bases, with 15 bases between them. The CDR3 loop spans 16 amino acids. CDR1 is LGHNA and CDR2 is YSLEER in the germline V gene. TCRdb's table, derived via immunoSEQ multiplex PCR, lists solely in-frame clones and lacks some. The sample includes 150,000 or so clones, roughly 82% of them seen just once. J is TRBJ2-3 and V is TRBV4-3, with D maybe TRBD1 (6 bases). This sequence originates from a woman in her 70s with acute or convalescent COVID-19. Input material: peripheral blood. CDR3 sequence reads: CASSQERTADTDTQYF. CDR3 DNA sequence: TGCGCCAGCAGCCAGGAAAGGACAGCAGACACAGATACGCAGTATTTT.